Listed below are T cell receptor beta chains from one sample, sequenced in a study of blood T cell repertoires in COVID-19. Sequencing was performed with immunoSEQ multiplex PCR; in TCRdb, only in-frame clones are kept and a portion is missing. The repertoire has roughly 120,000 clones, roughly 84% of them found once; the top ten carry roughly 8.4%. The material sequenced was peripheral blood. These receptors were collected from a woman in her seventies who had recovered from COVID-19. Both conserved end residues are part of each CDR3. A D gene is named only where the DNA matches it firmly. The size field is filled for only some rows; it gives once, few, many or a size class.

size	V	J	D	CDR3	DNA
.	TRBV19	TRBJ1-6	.	CASSKTVLSTGRAYSPLHF	TGTGCCAGTAGCAAAACAGTTCTCTCCACAGGGCGGGCGTATTCACCCCTCCACTTT
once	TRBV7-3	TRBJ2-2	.	CASSQVGGNTGELFF	TGTGCCAGCAGCCAAGTCGGTGGGAACACCGGGGAGCTGTTTTTT
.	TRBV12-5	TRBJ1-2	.	CASGHDKASPNYGYTF	TGTGCTAGTGGCCACGACAAGGCGAGTCCTAACTATGGCTACACCTTC
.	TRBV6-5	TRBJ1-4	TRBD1	CASSYGGTGVGKLFF	TGTGCCAGCAGTTACGGGGGGACAGGGGTTGGAAAACTGTTTTTT
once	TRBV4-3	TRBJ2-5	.	CASSHLLSAKETQYF	TGCGCCAGCAGCCACCTCCTTAGCGCTAAAGAGACCCAGTACTTC
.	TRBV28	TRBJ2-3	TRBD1	CASSLAGQGTDTQYF	TGTGCCAGCAGCCTGGCAGGACAGGGGACAGATACGCAGTATTTT
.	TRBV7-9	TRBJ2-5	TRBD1	CASSFTTGEETQYF	TGTGCCAGCAGCTTCACGACAGGGGAGGAGACCCAGTACTTC
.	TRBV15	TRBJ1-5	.	CATSRDGVLRQTQHF	TGTGCCACCAGCAGAGATGGAGTTTTACGTCAAACCCAGCATTTT
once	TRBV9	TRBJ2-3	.	CASSANSLQVSDTQYF	TGTGCCAGCAGCGCCAACTCCCTCCAGGTGTCAGATACGCAGTATTTT
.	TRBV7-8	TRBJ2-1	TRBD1	CASSLNRDRDQFF	TGTGCCAGCAGCTTAAACCGGGACAGGGATCAGTTCTTC
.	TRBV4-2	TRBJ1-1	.	CASSQDKGYEAFF	TGTGCCAGCAGCCAAGATAAGGGGTATGAAGCTTTCTTT
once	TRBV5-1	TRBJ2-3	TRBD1	CASSLAGGGTDTQYF	TGCGCCAGCAGCTTGGCAGGGGGCGGGACAGATACGCAGTATTTT
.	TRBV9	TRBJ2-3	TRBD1	CASSATGGSTDTQYF	TGTGCCAGCAGCGCCACAGGGGGAAGCACAGATACGCAGTATTTT
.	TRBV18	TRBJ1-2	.	CASSPLAQTGQLPYTF	TGTGCCAGCTCACCCCTAGCTCAGACAGGCCAGCTACCCTACACCTTC
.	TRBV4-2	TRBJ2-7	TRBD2	CASSHASTLATEQYF	TGTGCCAGCAGCCATGCCTCCACACTAGCGACCGAGCAGTACTTC
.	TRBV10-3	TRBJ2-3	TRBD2	CAINGGVRGTDTQYF	TGTGCCATCAACGGGGGGGTCCGAGGGACAGATACGCAGTATTTT
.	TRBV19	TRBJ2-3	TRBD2	CASSNRGGDTQYF	TGTGCCAGTAGTAACCGGGGGGGGGATACGCAGTATTTT
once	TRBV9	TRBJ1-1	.	CASSAAITNTEAFF	TGTGCCAGCAGTGCCGCTATCACGAACACTGAAGCTTTCTTT